This T cell receptor beta chain was found in a study of human T cells and chemical hapten exposure. Study results and limitations: Patch test score showed a positive correlation with PT1 expanded TCR counts.

Individual cDNA molecules each carried unique molecular identifiers attached by the library. In the original workflow: Counts of TCRs in each sample centred on a median of approximately 100,000 and extended from around 25,000 to 690,000. TCRdb passed the RACE reads through MiXCR, listing each CDR3 protein once. For this entry, the V and J calls and clone size follow TCRdb and not the study's own pipeline. Of 50,000 to 75,000 distinct CDR3 sequences listed, around 10% are singletons. Described time point: patch test 3, about 24 weeks after DPC sensitization. Described treatment: therapeutic diphenylcyclopropenone sensitization with weekly scalp DPC. Sequencing started from total RNA isolated from unfractionated whole blood. From germline, CDR1 is LNHDA and CDR2 SQIVND (reference sequence). The CDR3 sequence is 16 residues long. With respect to this clonotype: Its target is unknown. A read error is possible here, since a much larger clone lies one base away.

The receptor comes from a woman under 40 with alopecia areata. Some clones in this sample may be carry-over from other donors' samples. Sequencing used whole blood, obtained in connection with sensitization to the hapten diphenylcyclopropenone (DPC). The chain is built from TRBV19 and TRBJ1-2, with TRBD1 as a possible D gene (5 bases). The CDR3 protein is CVSSIPPGRVGYGYTF. DNA for the CDR3: TGTGTCAGTAGTATACCGCCTGGCAGGGTTGGCTATGGCTACACCTTC.